These T cell receptor beta chains were read from a single sample in a study of regulatory T cells in long-lasting Graves disease. TCRdb reprocessed the multiplex PCR reads with MiXCR, giving one entry per CDR3 protein. The sample lists hundreds of thousands of distinct CDR3 sequences, approximately 13% seen once, with about 10% in the top ten. This sample also appeared in a second study, on T cells in Graves' hyperthyroidism and ophthalmopathy.

The sample consisted of peripheral blood mononuclear cells (PBMCs), taken at new diagnosis, from a patient treated with antithyroid drugs. The receptors originated from a man aged 25 to 40 with Graves disease. Both conserved end residues are part of each CDR3. Each record gives: J gene, V gene, clone size, D gene, CDR3 protein, CDR3 DNA. The D gene is left open where the match is weak. The size entry is marked missing in some rows and otherwise reads once, few, many or a size class.

TRBJ1-5	TRBV6-2/TRBV6-3	.	.	CASSYYGGNQPQHF	TGTGCCAGCAGTTACTACGGGGGCAATCAGCCCCAGCATTTT
TRBJ1-1	TRBV6-1	many	.	CASSLPGQPPNEAFF	TGTGCCAGCAGCCTACCCGGACAGCCACCGAATGAAGCTTTCTTT
TRBJ2-1	TRBV19	few	.	CASSIGVTTYNEQFF	TGTGCCAGTAGTATCGGGGTTACGACCTACAATGAGCAGTTCTTC
TRBJ2-3	TRBV6-1	many	TRBD2	CASSLAENTDTQYF	TGTGCCAGCTCTCTAGCGGAGAACACAGATACGCAGTATTTT
TRBJ2-7	TRBV10-3	.	TRBD1	CAISGTGTGSYEQYF	TGTGCCATCAGTGGAACCGGGACAGGGTCCTACGAGCAGTACTTC
TRBJ1-1	TRBV12-3/TRBV12-4	many	.	CASARTEAFF	TGTGCCAGCGCGAGGACTGAAGCTTTCTTT
TRBJ1-5	TRBV25-1	many	.	CASSEWGGGQPQHF	TGTGCCAGCAGTGAATGGGGCGGGGGACAGCCCCAGCATTTT
TRBJ2-3	TRBV20-1	.	TRBD2	CSARVQAGSTDTQYF	TGCAGTGCACGCGTCCAAGCGGGGAGCACAGATACGCAGTATTTT
TRBJ2-7	TRBV6-5	.	.	CASSYTSNGEQYF	TGTGCCAGCAGCTACACTAGCAATGGCGAGCAGTACTTC
TRBJ1-1	TRBV5-1	many	.	CASSPFINTEAFF	TGCGCCAGCAGCCCGTTCATAAACACTGAAGCTTTCTTT
TRBJ2-6	TRBV27	.	.	CASSFGGGRGRVANVLTF	TGTGCCAGCAGTTTCGGCGGTGGGCGGGGCCGGGTGGCCAACGTCCTGACTTTC
TRBJ2-7	TRBV12-3/TRBV12-4	many	.	CASSWKGSNSYEQYF	TGTGCCAGCAGTTGGAAGGGTTCGAACTCCTACGAGCAGTACTTC
TRBJ2-5	TRBV7-9	.	TRBD2	CASSLGGAGGPETQYF	TGTGCCAGCAGCTTAGGGGGTGCGGGAGGGCCCGAGACCCAGTACTTC
TRBJ2-6	TRBV5-1	many	.	CANRNRRAGANVLTF	TGCGCCAACCGAAACCGTAGGGCTGGGGCCAACGTCCTGACTTTC
TRBJ2-7	TRBV28	.	.	CASSRGVLYF	TGTGCCAGCAGCAGGGGAGTTCTTTACTTC
TRBJ2-7	TRBV7-9	few	TRBD1	CASSWGRDRVSDEQYF	TGTGCCAGCAGCTGGGGCCGGGACAGGGTTTCGGACGAGCAGTACTTC
TRBJ2-7	TRBV6-1	many	TRBD2	CASSGGLAYEQYF	TGTGCCAGCAGTGGAGGACTAGCGTACGAGCAGTACTTC
TRBJ1-2	TRBV12-3/TRBV12-4	many	.	CASTPPATGHYGYTF	TGTGCCAGCACTCCTCCGGCGACAGGCCACTATGGCTACACCTTC
TRBJ2-7	TRBV5-1	.	.	CASSYLAGRTYEQYF	TGCGCCAGCAGCTATCTTGCTGGGAGAACCTACGAGCAGTACTTC
TRBJ1-3	TRBV12-3/TRBV12-4	many	.	CASSFGGSTGNTIYF	TGTGCCAGCAGTTTCGGGGGTTCCACTGGAAACACCATATATTTT
TRBJ2-5	TRBV19	.	.	CASSIAHKYQETQYF	TGTGCCAGTAGTATAGCACACAAGTACCAAGAGACCCAGTACTTC
TRBJ1-5	TRBV20-1	many	.	CSASGQPNQPQHF	TGCAGTGCTTCTGGACAGCCAAATCAGCCCCAGCATTTT
TRBJ2-7	TRBV6-2/TRBV6-3	.	TRBD2	CASSYPPRGGHEQYF	TGTGCCAGCAGTTACCCGCCCCGGGGGGGCCACGAGCAGTACTTC
TRBJ2-3	TRBV12-3/TRBV12-4	many	TRBD1	CASRLRTGATDTQYF	TGTGCCAGCAGGCTCCGGACAGGGGCAACAGATACGCAGTATTTT
TRBJ1-1	TRBV5-1	many	.	CASSPVARSRTEAFF	TGCGCCAGCAGCCCGGTTGCGAGGTCCCGCACTGAAGCTTTCTTT
TRBJ1-5	TRBV29-1	many	.	CSGAAQGGQPQHF	TGCAGCGGCGCCGCACAGGGCGGGCAGCCCCAGCATTTT
TRBJ2-7	TRBV19	.	.	CASSMGFLYEQYF	TGTGCCAGTAGTATGGGCTTCCTCTACGAGCAGTACTTC
TRBJ2-7	TRBV2	once	TRBD1	CASSDSGTGRAEQYF	TGTGCCAGCAGTGACTCCGGGACAGGGCGAGCAGAGCAGTACTTC
TRBJ1-2	TRBV5-1	few	.	CASSFSGSQNYGYTF	TGCGCCAGCAGCTTTTCCGGGAGCCAAAACTATGGCTACACCTTC
TRBJ2-7	TRBV20-1	many	TRBD2	CSATGTSASYEQYF	TGCAGTGCCACCGGGACTAGCGCCTCCTACGAGCAGTACTTC
TRBJ2-5	TRBV9	many	.	CASSVSSGRGQETQYF	TGTGCCAGCAGCGTATCCAGCGGTAGGGGCCAAGAGACCCAGTACTTC
TRBJ1-2	TRBV9	few	.	CASSVGSGPGYTF	TGTGCCAGCAGCGTAGGGTCAGGGCCCGGCTACACCTTC
TRBJ1-5	TRBV2	many	.	CASSESRLGIQPQHF	TGTGCCAGCAGTGAATCCAGGCTGGGGATCCAGCCCCAGCATTTT
TRBJ2-5	TRBV20-1	many	.	CSAPRVQETQYF	TGCAGTGCACCGCGGGTCCAAGAGACCCAGTACTTC
TRBJ2-7	TRBV28	many	TRBD1	CASRDLGTGGSYEQYF	TGTGCCAGCAGGGACTTAGGGACAGGGGGCTCCTACGAGCAGTACTTC
TRBJ2-1	TRBV2	many	.	CASSVRDGGSYNEQFF	TGTGCCAGCAGCGTGAGGGACGGGGGCTCCTACAATGAGCAGTTCTTC
TRBJ2-2	TRBV29-1	few	.	CSVTSPRYF	TGCAGCGTAACATCGCCCCGGTACTTT
TRBJ1-2	TRBV10-3	.	TRBD1	CAISDLVPGQGGYGYTF	TGTGCCATCAGTGATCTTGTCCCGGGACAGGGAGGATATGGCTACACCTTC
TRBJ1-1	TRBV3-1	.	.	CASSLRVPAGTEAFF	TGTGCCAGCAGCCTCAGGGTCCCTGCGGGGACTGAAGCTTTCTTT
TRBJ1-1	TRBV7-2	many	.	CASSLSPRRGTNTEAFF	TGTGCCAGCAGCTTAAGTCCACGTCGGGGCACGAACACTGAAGCTTTCTTT
TRBJ2-3	TRBV10-1	few	TRBD2	CASTTSGSKYTQYF	TGCGCCAGCACCACTAGCGGGAGTAAATATACGCAGTATTTT
TRBJ2-1	TRBV29-1	many	TRBD1	CSASGQGAYNEQFF	TGCAGCGCCTCGGGACAGGGGGCCTACAATGAGCAGTTCTTC
TRBJ2-4	TRBV7-6	many	.	CASSLPGKQYF	TGTGCCAGCAGCTTACCAGGCAAGCAGTACTTC
TRBJ1-2	TRBV20-1	many	.	CSARGDWSDGYTF	TGCAGTGCTAGAGGTGATTGGAGCGATGGCTACACCTTC
TRBJ2-7	TRBV27	.	TRBD2	CASSLAASGAYEQYF	TGTGCCAGCAGTTTAGCCGCTAGCGGAGCCTACGAGCAGTACTTC